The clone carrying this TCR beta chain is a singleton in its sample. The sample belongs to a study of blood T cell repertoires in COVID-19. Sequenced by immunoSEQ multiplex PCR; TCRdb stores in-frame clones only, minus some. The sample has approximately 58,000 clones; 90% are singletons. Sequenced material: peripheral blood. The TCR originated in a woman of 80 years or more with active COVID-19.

The chain's CDR3 is CASSIYPGLAGDTDTQYF. The DNA of the CDR3 is TGTGCCAGTAGTATTTATCCGGGACTAGCGGGGGACACAGATACGCAGTATTTT. This chain links TRBV19 with TRBJ2-3; 14 bases match TRBD2. Germline V gene lookup returns CDR1 LNHDA and CDR2 SQIVND (reference sequence). This CDR3 contains 18 residues. Germline trimming cut 3 bases from V and 2 bases from J; bases unmatched to any gene: 7.